These T cell receptor beta chains were read from a single sample in a study of blood T cell repertoires in COVID-19. Sequenced by immunoSEQ multiplex PCR; TCRdb stores in-frame clones only, minus some. Of under 75,000 clones in the sample, 88% were seen once. What was sequenced was peripheral blood. The receptors come from a woman of 80 years or more with active COVID-19. Each CDR3 is given with its conserved first and last residue. D genes are given only for firm matches. Only part of the rows carry a size: once, few, many, or a class if the clone is expanded.

-,TRBJ2-7,TRBV7-2,-,CASSLWTSEQYF,TGTGCCAGCAGCTTATGGACATCCGAGCAGTACTTC
-,TRBJ2-1,TRBV19,-,CASNSGHPYNEQFF,TGTGCCAGTAACTCGGGACACCCCTACAATGAGCAGTTCTTC
once,TRBJ1-1,TRBV6-6,-,CASSLGWGAEAFF,TGTGCCAGCAGTCTAGGGTGGGGGGCTGAAGCTTTCTTT
-,TRBJ2-3,TRBV7-6,-,CASSTHITSSTDTQYF,TGTGCCAGCAGCACCCACATCACCTCTAGCACAGATACGCAGTATTTT
-,TRBJ2-7,TRBV5-6,TRBD2,CASSLSGVIYEQYF,TGTGCCAGCAGCTTGAGCGGGGTCATCTACGAGCAGTACTTC
-,TRBJ1-2,TRBV9,-,CASSAQEGPNYGYTF,TGTGCCAGCAGCGCTCAGGAGGGCCCTAACTATGGCTACACCTTC
-,TRBJ2-7,TRBV30,-,CAYTRVGGSYEQYF,TGTGCCTACACCAGGGTCGGCGGTTCCTACGAGCAGTACTTC
-,TRBJ2-7,TRBV5-1,TRBD2,CASSRTSGVSSYEQYF,TGCGCCAGCAGCCGGACTAGCGGGGTTAGCTCCTACGAGCAGTACTTC
-,TRBJ2-7,TRBV2,TRBD2,CASSDSEGLAIGEQYF,TGTGCCAGCAGTGATTCCGAGGGACTAGCGATCGGCGAGCAGTACTTC
-,TRBJ2-7,TRBV7-9,TRBD1,CASSLMTGGQVGQYF,TGTGCCAGCAGCTTAATGACAGGGGGGCAGGTCGGGCAGTACTTC
-,TRBJ2-2,TRBV19,TRBD2,CASRSGWTRRAGELFF,TGTGCCAGTAGATCCGGATGGACTAGAAGGGCCGGGGAGCTGTTTTTT
-,TRBJ1-2,TRBV5-1,-,CASSLQTGYNGYTF,TGCGCCAGCAGCCTCCAGACGGGGTATAATGGCTACACCTTC